Below, 21 T cell receptor beta chains from the same sample are listed, as sequenced in a study of shared clonotypes between healthy human individuals. Measured with immunoSEQ multiplex PCR; TCRdb has only the in-frame clones, and not every one. The data contain roughly 2.5 million clones, about 92% of them singletons. Sequencing was done on a sample of naive CD4+ T cells sorted from blood. The subset was: CD45RA+ positively selected. These receptors were taken from a man in his late teens or twenties in good health.

The chain couples TRBV6-5 to TRBJ1-6; D perhaps matches TRBD1 (5 bases). Trimming removed 5 bases at V and 6 bases at J, with 14 bases between. The CDR3 runs to 15 residues. Germline CDR1 is MNHEY and CDR2 is SVGAGI. CDR3 sequence (DNA): TGTGCCAGCAGTCCCACGGGGCCGGGTAATTCACCCCTCCACTTT. Its translation: CASSPTGPGNSPLHF.

This clone was counted a single time. V usage is TRBV4-1 and J usage is TRBJ2-7; 8 bases match TRBD2. The CDR3 runs to 17 residues. The junction had 15 bases not matched to a gene; V was cut back by 0 bases and J by 8 bases. Germline CDR1 is MGHRA and CDR2 is YSYEKL. The chain's CDR3 is CASSQDRHVDGGAKQYF. The CDR3 DNA sequence: TGCGCCAGCAGCCAAGATCGGCACGTCGACGGGGGGGCCAAGCAGTACTTC.

The chain employs TRBV4-1 and TRBJ1-4, with D possibly being TRBD1 (5 bases). Trimming cost V 0 bases and J 10 bases, with 18 bases left between them. CDR3 size: 16 residues. CDR1 is MGHRA, CDR2 YSYEKL, per germline. The CDR3 sequence: CASSQEYLGPARKLFF. Here the CDR3 DNA reads TGCGCCAGCAGCCAAGAATACCTGGGACCGGCAAGAAAACTGTTTTTT.

A remark on this clone: Other DNA sequences in this sample translate to the same CDR3. The chain has TRBV18 and TRBJ2-2; D is perhaps TRBD1 or TRBD2 (5 bases each). Trimming took 2 bases from V and 2 from J, leaving 6 bases between them. CDR3 size: 14 residues. Germline CDR1 is KGHSH and CDR2 is LQKENI. DNA of the CDR3: TGTGCCAGCTCACCAAGGGACAACACCGGGGAGCTGTTTTTT. The encoded protein is CASSPRDNTGELFF.

The chain joins TRBV7-8 to TRBJ2-1; possibly TRBD1 or TRBD2 for D (6 bases each). The CDR3 consists of 14 residues. Germline V gene sequence: CDR1 SGHVS, CDR2 FQNEAQ. The V end was cut by 6 bases, the J end by 3 bases, with 12 bases between. The CDR3 DNA sequence: TGTGCCAGCAGGCCCCGGGGGCGCTACAATGAGCAGTTCTTC. Its protein is CASRPRGRYNEQFF.

The V call is TRBV4-1, the J call TRBJ2-7; D may match TRBD1 or TRBD2 (5 bases each). V shed 4 bases and J shed 0 bases, with 16 bases lying between them. The CDR3 totals 16 residues. Germline CDR1 MGHRA, CDR2 YSYEKL. The CDR3, as DNA: TGCGCCAGCAGCCCCTTGGGTCGAGGGGACTCCTACGAGCAGTACTTC. This codes for CASSPLGRGDSYEQYF.

Concerning this clone: One end of the junction fails to match germline, which may point to a read error. This chain uses TRBV7-6 with TRBJ2-1; 11 bases match TRBD2. The CDR3 sequence is 15 residues long. Germline CDR1 reads SGHVS; CDR2 reads FNYEAQ. CDR3 amino acids: CASSVAGGPYNEQFF. CDR3 sequence (DNA): TGTGCCAGCAGCGTAGCGGGAGGGCCCTACAATGAGCAGTTCTTC.

This sequence joins TRBV2 and TRBJ1-5, with D possibly matching TRBD1 (5 bases). The germline V gene has CDR1 SNHLY and CDR2 FYNNEI. The length of the CDR3 is 14 residues. V was clipped by 6 bases and J by 2 bases, with 11 bases between them. The CDR3 protein is CASRGRDGNQPQHF. The CDR3 region has the DNA TGTGCCAGCAGGGGCAGGGACGGCAATCAGCCCCAGCATTTT.

V and J are TRBV11-2 and TRBJ1-5; 9 nucleotides agree with TRBD1. This CDR3 has 14 amino acids. Trimming at V came to 5 bases and at J to 2 bases, leaving 1 base not matched to a gene. Germline CDR1 is SGHAT and CDR2 is FQNNGV. CDR3 bases: TGTGCCAGCAGCAGGGACAGGGGCAATCAGCCCCAGCATTTT. Protein: CASSRDRGNQPQHF.

The chain couples TRBV7-9 to TRBJ2-7; 11 bases align to TRBD2. CDR3 length: 17 residues. The germline V gene encodes CDR1 SEHNR and CDR2 FQNEAQ (reference sequence). V was pared by 1 base and J by 5 bases, with 10 bases of the junction left unmatched. The CDR3 loop reads CASSLDLGLAEPNEQYF. The CDR3 nucleotides read TGTGCCAGCAGCTTAGATTTGGGACTAGCGGAACCAAACGAGCAGTACTTC.

This sequence joins TRBV30 and TRBJ2-7, with D perhaps matching TRBD2 (6 bases). The CDR3 totals 11 residues. From germline, CDR1 is GTSNPN and CDR2 SVGIG (reference sequence). CDR3 sequence reads: CAGAGSYEQYF. Here the CDR3 DNA reads TGTGCGGGAGCGGGCTCCTACGAGCAGTACTTC.

V is TRBV27 and J is TRBJ1-1; perhaps TRBD1 as D (6 bases). V gave up 6 bases and J gave up 3 bases, with 14 bases separating them. The CDR3 length is 14 residues. CDR1 MNHEY and CDR2 SMNVEV come from the germline V gene (reference sequence). The CDR3 coding sequence is TGTGCCAGCAGGAGGGGACAATGGGACACTGAAGCTTTCTTT. Translation gives CASRRGQWDTEAFF.

The chain employs TRBV4-3 and TRBJ2-5; D is perhaps TRBD1 (5 bases). From germline, CDR1 is LGHNA and CDR2 YSLEER. Trimming removed 0 bases from V and 2 bases from J, with 13 bases in between. CDR3 length: 16 residues. DNA of the CDR3: TGCGCCAGCAGCCAAGATCGCTCAACAGGACAAGAGACCCAGTACTTC. As protein: CASSQDRSTGQETQYF.

This clone was seen a single time. The chain has TRBV6-6 and TRBJ2-1, with 8 bases aligning to TRBD2. The V and J ends lost 2 bases and 7 bases, in that order; junction bases with no gene match: 4. The CDR3 totals 14 residues. Per the germline V gene, CDR1 is MNHNY and CDR2 is SVGAGI (reference sequence). The CDR3 bases are TGTGCCAGCAGTTACGGACTAGCTTTAAATGAGCAGTTCTTC. Its translation: CASSYGLALNEQFF.

The chain employs TRBV19 and TRBJ2-2; 10 positions agree with TRBD1. CDR3 length: 16 residues. V shed 4 bases, J shed 4 bases, and the junction held 6 bases outside the gene matches. The germline V gene has CDR1 LNHDA and CDR2 SQIVND (reference sequence). DNA of the CDR3: TGTGCCAGTAGTAAGAGACAGGGGGCGTTCACCGGGGAGCTGTTTTTT. This translates into CASSKRQGAFTGELFF.

The CDR3 reads CASTIRTSGQLIPYEQYF. The CDR3 DNA follows: TGTGCCAGCACAATTAGGACTAGCGGACAACTTATACCATACGAGCAGTACTTC. The V and J genes are TRBV28 and TRBJ2-7; TRBD2 matches at 10 bases. Germline CDR1 reads MDHEN; CDR2 reads SYDVKM. The CDR3 is made up of 18 amino acids. The trim removed 7 bases at V and 4 bases at J, leaving 19 bases unmatched. Filled out from reference TRBV28 and TRBJ2-7, the complete variable domain reads DVKVTQSSRYLVKRTGEKVFLECVQDMDHENMFWYRQDPGLGLRLIYFSYDVKMKEKGDIPEGYSVSREKKERFSLILESASTNQTSMYLCASTIRTSGQLIPYEQYFGPGTRLTVT.

This chain links TRBV2 with TRBJ1-5; weak D call: TRBD1 (5 bases). CDR3 length: 14 residues. The V and J ends lost 5 bases and 4 bases respectively, with 12 bases between them. Germline lookup yields CDR1 SNHLY and CDR2 FYNNEI. The CDR3 region is CASSKRDGNQPQHF. CDR3 bases: TGTGCCAGCAGTAAGCGGGACGGTAATCAGCCCCAGCATTTT.

This chain links TRBV5-1 with TRBJ1-1, with TRBD1 matching over 10 bases. Trimming took 4 bases from V and 0 from J; bases not matched to a gene: 3. From germline, CDR1 is SGHRS and CDR2 YFSETQ. This CDR3 spans 15 amino acids. CDR3 in DNA: TGCGCCAGCAGCATGGGACAGGGGATGAACACTGAAGCTTTCTTT. Its protein product is CASSMGQGMNTEAFF.

A single count supports this clone. The chain carries TRBV9 and TRBJ2-1; 11 nucleotides agree with TRBD2. There are 15 residues in the CDR3. The J segment lost 15 bases and the V segment lost 3 bases, leaving 14 bases of the junction unmatched. Germline V lookup: CDR1 SGDLS, CDR2 YYNGEE. The CDR3 bases are TGTGCCAGCAGCGCTCAACTAGCGGGAGTATCGGTGCCGTTCTTC. This encodes CASSAQLAGVSVPFF.

The rearrangement uses TRBV13 and TRBJ2-5, with D maybe TRBD1 (6 bases). Trimming left V 5 bases short and J 5 bases short, with 15 bases between. The CDR3 covers 14 residues. CDR1 is PRHDT, CDR2 FYEKMQ, per germline (reference sequence). CDR3 sequence: CASSRNQGTETQYF. The CDR3 DNA sequence: TGTGCCAGCAGCCGAAATCAGGGGACGGAGACCCAGTACTTC.

The CDR3 loop reads CASSLAGSRTAYEQYF. The CDR3 region has the DNA TGTGCCAGCAGCTTAGCAGGATCCCGGACGGCCTACGAGCAGTACTTC. V gene TRBV7-9 combines with J gene TRBJ2-7, with unresolved D. Germline loops: CDR1 SEHNR, CDR2 FQNEAQ (reference sequence). The CDR3 is made up of 16 amino acids. The V gene lost 0 bases and the J gene lost 2 bases, with 14 bases spanning the gap.